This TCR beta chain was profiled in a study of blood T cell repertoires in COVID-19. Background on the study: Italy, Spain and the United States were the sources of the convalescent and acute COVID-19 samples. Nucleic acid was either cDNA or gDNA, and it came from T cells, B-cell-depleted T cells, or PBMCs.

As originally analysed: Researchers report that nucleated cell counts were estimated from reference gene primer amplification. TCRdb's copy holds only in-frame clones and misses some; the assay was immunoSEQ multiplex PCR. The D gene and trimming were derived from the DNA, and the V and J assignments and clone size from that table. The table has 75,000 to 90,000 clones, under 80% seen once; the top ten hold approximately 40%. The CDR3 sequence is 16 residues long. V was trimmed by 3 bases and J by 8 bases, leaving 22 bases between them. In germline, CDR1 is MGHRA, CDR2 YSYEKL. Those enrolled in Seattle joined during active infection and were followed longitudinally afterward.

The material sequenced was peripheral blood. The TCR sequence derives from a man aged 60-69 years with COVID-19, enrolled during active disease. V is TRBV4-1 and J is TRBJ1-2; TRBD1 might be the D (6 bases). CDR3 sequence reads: CASSHEPGTNLRGYTF. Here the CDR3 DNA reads TGCGCCAGCAGCCATGAACCCGGGACAAACCTTCGCGGCTACACCTTC.